The 17 T cell receptor beta chains below all came from one sample that was sequenced in a study of blood T cell repertoires in COVID-19. Clones were read by immunoSEQ multiplex PCR, and TCRdb kept only the in-frame ones, dropping some. In the table there are 150,000 or so clones, around 87% of which are singletons. Sequencing was done on a sample of peripheral blood. These receptors were collected from a man of 80 years or more with acute or convalescent COVID-19.

This clone was counted once. The chain couples TRBV5-1 to TRBJ2-5, with 9 bases fitting TRBD1. Germline lookup yields CDR1 SGHRS and CDR2 YFSETQ. The CDR3 is 15 residues long. V was pared by 2 bases and J by 1 base, with 3 bases of the junction left unmatched. In DNA form, the CDR3 reads TGCGCCAGCAGCTTTCGGGGACAGGGCCAAGAGACCCAGTACTTC. Residues: CASSFRGQGQETQYF.

This chain links TRBV4-1 with TRBJ1-1, with D perhaps matching TRBD1 (5 bases). CDR1 is MGHRA, CDR2 YSYEKL, per germline. V lost 0 bases and J lost 4, with 9 bases in between. The CDR3 is 14 amino acids. The DNA for the CDR3 is TGCGCCAGCAGCCAAGAATTCCAGGGCACTGAAGCTTTCTTT. It encodes CASSQEFQGTEAFF.

The chain joins TRBV15 to TRBJ2-7; D may be TRBD2 (6 bases). Trimming took off 0 bases at V and 3 bases at J, with 12 bases between the two ends. Germline CDR1 and CDR2: LNHNV and YYDKDF (reference sequence). The CDR3 has 15 amino acids. Written as DNA, the CDR3 is TGTGCCACCAGCAGAGATCGTGCGGGATTCTACGAGCAGTACTTC. Translating it yields CATSRDRAGFYEQYF.

The chain couples TRBV5-4 to TRBJ1-2; D unclear. Trimming removed 4 bases at V and 8 bases at J, with 15 bases between. From germline, CDR1 is SGHNT and CDR2 YYREEE (reference sequence). This CDR3 is built from 13 residues. CDR3 nucleotides: TGTGCCAGCAGCCCAGACCCGGGGAGGGGCTACACCTTC. This translates into CASSPDPGRGYTF.

The chain is built from TRBV11-2 and TRBJ2-2; TRBD2 matches 8 bases. Germline V gene sequence: CDR1 SGHAT, CDR2 FQNNGV. V lost 4 bases to trimming and J lost 5 bases; unmatched junction nucleotides: 6. This CDR3 is built from 15 residues. CDR3 sequence reads: CASSSRSGGTGELFF. The CDR3 nucleotides are TGTGCCAGCAGCTCCCGAAGCGGGGGTACCGGGGAGCTGTTTTTT.

V gene TRBV2 combines with J gene TRBJ2-7; a weak D match, TRBD1 (5 bases). The CDR3 is 15 amino acids. The germline V gene encodes CDR1 SNHLY and CDR2 FYNNEI. The V and J ends lost 1 base and 2 bases respectively, with 12 bases between them. CDR3 region: CASSEVGVLAYEQYF. The CDR3 region has the DNA TGTGCCAGCAGTGAAGTAGGGGTCCTAGCCTACGAGCAGTACTTC.

This chain joins TRBV28 and TRBJ2-7; 8 bases fit TRBD1. Trimming took 10 bases from V and 6 from J; bases not matched to a gene: 14. The CDR3 has 14 residues. Looked up from germline, CDR1 is MDHEN and CDR2 is SYDVKM. DNA of the CDR3: TGTGCCACCGGAACCGGGACAGGAAGTGGCGAGCAGTACTTC. It encodes CATGTGTGSGEQYF.

J is TRBJ1-6 and V is TRBV5-1, with TRBD1 matching 7 bases. Germline CDR1 and CDR2: SGHRS and YFSETQ. With 4 bases clipped from V and 6 bases from J, the junction kept 7 bases outside the gene matches. The CDR3 covers 15 residues. The CDR3 DNA follows: TGCGCCAGCAGCATCACACAGGGGACTAATTCACCCCTCCACTTT. Translating it yields CASSITQGTNSPLHF.

V is TRBV19 and J is TRBJ2-7, with 8 bases that match TRBD2. Germline V gives CDR1 LNHDA, CDR2 SQIVND (reference sequence). CDR3 length equals 16 residues. The V segment lost 3 bases and the J segment 6 bases; nucleotides outside the gene matches: 13. Written as DNA, the CDR3 is TGTGCCAGTAGTATCAGGGCGGGGGGCCTCCGAGGCGAGCAGTACTTC. This encodes CASSIRAGGLRGEQYF.

The V gene is TRBV4-1, the J gene TRBJ1-5; a possible D gene is TRBD1 (6 bases). From germline, CDR1 is MGHRA and CDR2 YSYEKL. This CDR3 is 17 amino acids long. V was trimmed by 1 base and J by 8 bases, leaving 21 bases between them. The CDR3 reads CASSQGTLQQGREPQHF. The CDR3 nucleotides read TGCGCCAGCAGCCAAGGTACTCTGCAACAGGGTCGGGAGCCCCAGCATTTT.

This chain connects TRBV5-1 to TRBJ2-5; D may be TRBD2 (5 bases). CDR3 length equals 17 residues. CDR1 is SGHRS, CDR2 YFSETQ, per germline. Trimming removed 0 bases at V and 1 base at J, with 16 bases between. The CDR3 region is CASSLASLSRGQETQYF. The CDR3 DNA sequence: TGCGCCAGCAGCTTGGCCTCTTTGAGCCGGGGCCAAGAGACCCAGTACTTC.

Here the CDR3 DNA reads TGTGCCAGCAGCTTAGTTGTAGCCAACAATGAGCAGTTCTTC. Encoded protein: CASSLVVANNEQFF. The rearrangement joins TRBV7-2 to TRBJ2-1; D is unclear. The CDR3 consists of 14 residues. In germline, CDR1 is SGHTA, CDR2 FQGNSA. V was shortened by 1 base and J by 5 bases, with 9 bases between the two germline ends. Variable domain in full (rest from reference TRBV7-2 and TRBJ2-1): GAGVSQSPSNKVTEKGKDVELRCDPISGHTALYWYRQSLGQGLEFLIYFQGNSAPDKSGLPSDRFSAERTGGSVSTLTIQRTQQEDSAVYLCASSLVVANNEQFFGPGTRLTVL.

The V gene is TRBV7-3, the J gene TRBJ2-3, with 10 bases fitting TRBD2. CDR3 length: 16 amino acids. The germline V gene has CDR1 SGHTA and CDR2 FQGTGA. V gave up 5 bases and J gave up 6 bases; unmatched junction bases: 11. CDR3 amino acids: CASSPPGLAGVDTQYF. The DNA of the CDR3 is TGTGCCAGCAGCCCTCCGGGGCTAGCGGGAGTGGATACGCAGTATTTT. The full variable domain, completed using reference TRBV7-3 and TRBJ2-3, is GAGVSQTPSNKVTEKGKYVELRCDPISGHTALYWYRQSLGQGPEFLIYFQGTGAADDSGLPNDRFFAVRPEGSVSTLKIQRTERGDSAVYLCASSPPGLAGVDTQYFGPGTRLTVL.

Here the CDR3 reads CASSSRDRGNTIYF. For the CDR3, the DNA is TGTGCCAGCTCATCACGGGACAGGGGAAACACCATATATTTT. This chain links TRBV18 with TRBJ1-3; 8 nucleotides agree with TRBD1. Germline trimming cut 5 bases from V and 4 bases from J; bases unmatched to any gene: 4. The germline gives CDR1 KGHSH, CDR2 LQKENI. The CDR3 runs 14 residues.

The chain carries TRBV27 and TRBJ1-2; 9 bases agree with TRBD1. V was clipped by 5 bases and J by 6 bases; unmatched bases: 10. The length of the CDR3 is 15 residues. Germline loops: CDR1 MNHEY, CDR2 SMNVEV (reference sequence). The CDR3 protein is CASSPEDRGWHGYTF. CDR3 bases: TGTGCCAGCAGTCCAGAGGACAGGGGCTGGCATGGCTACACCTTC.

The chain combines TRBV11-2 with TRBJ2-3; D is perhaps TRBD2 (5 bases). V lost 2 bases and J lost 5, with 26 bases in between. The CDR3 length is 19 residues. Germline CDR1 reads SGHAT; CDR2 reads FQNNGV. DNA for the CDR3: TGTGCCAGCAGCTTAAGGAGTCCCGGGGAGTTGCGAACTCAAGATACGCAGTATTTT. This gives the protein CASSLRSPGELRTQDTQYF. The entire variable domain, with the rest obtained from reference TRBV11-2 and TRBJ2-3, is as follows: EAGVAQSPRYKIIEKRQSVAFWCNPISGHATLYWYQQILGQGPKLLIQFQNNGVVDDSQLPKDRFSAERLKGVDSTLKIQPAKLEDSAVYLCASSLRSPGELRTQDTQYFGPGTRLTVL.

The CDR3 sequence: CASSLTPAGSAYEQYF. CDR3 sequence (DNA): TGTGCCAGCAGTTTAACCCCCGCAGGGTCGGCCTACGAGCAGTACTTC. The chain is built from TRBV27 and TRBJ2-7; weak D call: TRBD1 (5 bases). The germline V and J ends were trimmed by 2 bases and 2 bases, with 16 bases remaining between them. This CDR3 contains 16 residues. Germline CDR1 MNHEY, CDR2 SMNVEV (reference sequence).